This section outlines one TCR beta chain sequence together with its context. Data came from immunoSEQ multiplex PCR; TCRdb stores just in-frame clones and leaves some out. The sample yields fewer than 250,000 clones, about 89% seen once. The data were taken from a study of blood T cell repertoires in COVID-19. Turning to the study itself: From T cells, B-cell-depleted T cells, or PBMCs came the material, which was cDNA or gDNA.

Material for sequencing was peripheral blood. This clonotype originated in a woman in her sixties or seventies who had recovered from COVID-19.

The CDR3 coding sequence is TGTGCCAGCAGCCACACAGGGGTAGGGTATGAAAAACTGTTTTTT. This sequence encodes CASSHTGVGYEKLFF. The chain has TRBV3-1 (or the pseudogene TRBV3-2) and TRBJ1-4, with 7 bases fitting TRBD1. CDR1 and CDR2 (germline): LGHDT, YNNKEL (reference sequence). The V segment lost 3 bases and the J segment 6 bases; nucleotides outside the gene matches: 7. The CDR3 runs 15 residues.